This T cell receptor (beta chain) originates from a study of CD8+CD57+ T cells in acquired aplastic anemia. The overall study: Sorting CD4+ and CD8+ cells gave DNA averaging around 3 ug. Whole-study findings and limits: Shared by patients and controls, roughly 28 CD8+ CDR3s were abundant in patients. A significant difference in CD8+ Simpson's diversity between patients and controls was not found.

Concerning this clonotype itself: What it binds is not known. Mismatch with germline at one junction end may stem from a read error.

Profiling of TCR beta VDJ combinations and CDR3 sequences used genomic DNA as template. TCRdb recomputed calls from the reads with MiXCR, one row per CDR3 protein. The sample holds 300,000 or so distinct CDR3 sequences; approximately 57% are singletons and the top ten take 8%. The CDR3 contains 15 residues. Germline V gene data show CDR1 as ENHRY and CDR2 as SYGVKD. This chain links TRBV10-3 with TRBJ1-2; D is perhaps TRBD1 (5 bases). The sample taken for sequencing was sorted CD4+, CD8+, or CD8+CD57+ T cells (not recorded which) from PBMCs. The sequence derives from a human donor with severe aplastic anemia or a healthy control (not recorded which). CDR3 nucleotides: TGTGCCACGATACAGGCTATGAGCTCTAACTATGGCTACATCTTC. This codes for CATIQAMSSNYGYIF.